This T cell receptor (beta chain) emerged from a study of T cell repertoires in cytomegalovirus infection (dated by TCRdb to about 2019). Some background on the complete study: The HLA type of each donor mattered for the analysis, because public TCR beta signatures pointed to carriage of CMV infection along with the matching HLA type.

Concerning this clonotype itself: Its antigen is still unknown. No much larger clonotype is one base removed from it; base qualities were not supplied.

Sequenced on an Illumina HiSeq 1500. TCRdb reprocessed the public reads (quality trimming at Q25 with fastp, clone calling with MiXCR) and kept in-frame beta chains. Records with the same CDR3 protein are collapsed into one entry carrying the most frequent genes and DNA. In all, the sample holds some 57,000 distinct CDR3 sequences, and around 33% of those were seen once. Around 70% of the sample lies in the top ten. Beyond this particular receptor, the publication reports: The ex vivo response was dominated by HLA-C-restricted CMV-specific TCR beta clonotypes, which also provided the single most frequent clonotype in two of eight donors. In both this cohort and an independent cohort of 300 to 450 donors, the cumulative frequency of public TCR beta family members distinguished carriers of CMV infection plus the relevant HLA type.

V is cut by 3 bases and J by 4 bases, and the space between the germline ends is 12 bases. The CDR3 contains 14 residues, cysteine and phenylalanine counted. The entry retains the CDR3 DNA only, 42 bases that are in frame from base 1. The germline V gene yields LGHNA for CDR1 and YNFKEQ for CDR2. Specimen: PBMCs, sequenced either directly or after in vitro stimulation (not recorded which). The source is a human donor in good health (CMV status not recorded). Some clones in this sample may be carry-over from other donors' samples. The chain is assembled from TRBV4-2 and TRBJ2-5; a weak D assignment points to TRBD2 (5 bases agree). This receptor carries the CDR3 CASSQVLGRETQYF. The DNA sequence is TGTGCCAGCAGCCAGGTTCTGGGGAGAGAGACCCAGTACTTC.